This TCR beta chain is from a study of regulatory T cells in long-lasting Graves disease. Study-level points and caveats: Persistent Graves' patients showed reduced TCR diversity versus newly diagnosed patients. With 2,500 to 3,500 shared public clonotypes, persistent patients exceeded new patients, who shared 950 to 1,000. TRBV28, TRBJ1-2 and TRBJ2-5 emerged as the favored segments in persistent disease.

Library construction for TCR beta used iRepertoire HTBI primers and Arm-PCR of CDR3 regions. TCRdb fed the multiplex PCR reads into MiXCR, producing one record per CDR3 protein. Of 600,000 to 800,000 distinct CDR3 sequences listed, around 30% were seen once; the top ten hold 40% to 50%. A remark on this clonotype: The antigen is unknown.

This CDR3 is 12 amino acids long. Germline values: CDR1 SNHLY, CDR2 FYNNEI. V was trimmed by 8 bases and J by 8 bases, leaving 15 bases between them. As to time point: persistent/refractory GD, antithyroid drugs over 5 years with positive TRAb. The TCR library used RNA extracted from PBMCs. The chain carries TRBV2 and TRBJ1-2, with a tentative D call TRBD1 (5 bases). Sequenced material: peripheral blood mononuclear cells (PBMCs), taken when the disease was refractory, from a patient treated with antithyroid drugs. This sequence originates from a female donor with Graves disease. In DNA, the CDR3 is TGTGCCAGCTTGGGGGTTCTCCTGGGCTACACCTTC. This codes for CASLGVLLGYTF. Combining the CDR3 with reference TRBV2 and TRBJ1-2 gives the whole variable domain EPEVTQTPSHQVTQMGQEVILRCVPISNHLYFYWYRQILGQKVEFLVSFYNNEISEKSEIFDDQFSVERPDGSNFTLKIRSTKLEDSAMYFCASLGVLLGYTFGSGTRLTVV.